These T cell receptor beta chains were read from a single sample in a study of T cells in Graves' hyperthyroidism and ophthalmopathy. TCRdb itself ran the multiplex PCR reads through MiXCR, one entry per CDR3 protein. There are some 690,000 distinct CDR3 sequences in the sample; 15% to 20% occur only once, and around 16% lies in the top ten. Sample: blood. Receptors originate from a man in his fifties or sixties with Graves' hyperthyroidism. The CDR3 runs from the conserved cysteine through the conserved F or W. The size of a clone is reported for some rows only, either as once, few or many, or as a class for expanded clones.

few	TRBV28	CAITPGEEYGYTF
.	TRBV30	CAWGRKGPYEQYF
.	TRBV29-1	CSVEGDRGYDEQFF
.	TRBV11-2	CASSPGRLAGTDTQYF
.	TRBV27	CASSLALGQGGYEQYF
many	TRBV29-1	CSVVPLGDQETQYF
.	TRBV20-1	CSASISSGRRTGELFF
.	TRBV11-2	CASSFGLSYNEQFF
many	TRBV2	CASSERGNEKLFF
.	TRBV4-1	CASSPGTGGFTLPYEQYF
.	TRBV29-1	CSVLGTDYYGYTF
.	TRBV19	CASSIAASSYNEQFF
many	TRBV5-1	CASSRGQGHYEQYF
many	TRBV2	CASSPGGGLNNSPLHF
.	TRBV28	CASSPRGAGDPGYTF
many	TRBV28	CASVQRTGWSNEQFF
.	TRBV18	CASSPSEAGNQPQHF
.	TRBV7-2	CASSLEVVVYEQYF
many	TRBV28	CASSSGQGLYGANVLTF
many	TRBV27	CATQTGSNEQFF
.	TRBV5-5	CASTKDTEAFF
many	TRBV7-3	CASSSGLAGASDTQYF
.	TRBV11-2	CASSWGGGRVGDEQFF
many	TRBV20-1	CSADLGLADHYEQYF
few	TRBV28	CASNQREIDTQYF
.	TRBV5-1	CASSEGTSGIEETQYF
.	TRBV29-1	CSVGDSSYNEQFF
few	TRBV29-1	CSVEDPQAVGTQHF
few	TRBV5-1	CASSLMISDNEQFF
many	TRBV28	CASSFGGGLQETQYF
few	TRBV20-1	CSAEPSYSEQETQYF
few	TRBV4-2	CASSQGWDRGSEKLFF
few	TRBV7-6	CASSFSQSHIGYTF
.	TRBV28	CASSLRAISGIGRVYNEQFF
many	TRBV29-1	CSVSPSGGTEQFF
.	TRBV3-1	CASSPDRYTF
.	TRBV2	CASSQLVGGAGELFF
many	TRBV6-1	CASEFSLMNTEAFF
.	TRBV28	CASRYGGTSNQPQHF
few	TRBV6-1	CASTGGVGDEQFF
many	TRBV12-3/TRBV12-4	CASRDGRTDTQYF
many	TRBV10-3	CAISDRLGDNEQFF
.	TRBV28	CASSVTGTGYGELFF
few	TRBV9	CASSDSSGATYNEQFF
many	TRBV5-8	CASRQGSGNTIYF
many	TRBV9	CASSETSGVKETQYF
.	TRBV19	CASSPRLTYEQYF
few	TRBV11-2	CASSLNGGGMNLPGLEPLEQFF
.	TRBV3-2	CASSQVLRGRYYNEQFF
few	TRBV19	CASNVAMNTEAFF
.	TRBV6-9	CASSYGGTVSYEQYF
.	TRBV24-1	CATSDPGTSGGNEQFF
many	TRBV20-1	CSARTSRYEQYF